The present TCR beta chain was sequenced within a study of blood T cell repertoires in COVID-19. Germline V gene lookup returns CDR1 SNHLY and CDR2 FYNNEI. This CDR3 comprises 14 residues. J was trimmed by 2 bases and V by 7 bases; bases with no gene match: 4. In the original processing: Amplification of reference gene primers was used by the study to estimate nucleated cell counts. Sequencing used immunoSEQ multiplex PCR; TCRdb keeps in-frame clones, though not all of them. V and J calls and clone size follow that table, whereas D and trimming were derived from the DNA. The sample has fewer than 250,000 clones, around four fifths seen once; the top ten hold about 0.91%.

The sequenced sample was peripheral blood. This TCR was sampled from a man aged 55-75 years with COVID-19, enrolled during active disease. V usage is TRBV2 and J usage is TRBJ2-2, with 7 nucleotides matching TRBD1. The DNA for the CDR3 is TGTGCCAGCAAAGGGACAGCTAACACCGGGGAGCTGTTTTTT. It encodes CASKGTANTGELFF. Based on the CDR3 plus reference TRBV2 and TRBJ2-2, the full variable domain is EPEVTQTPSHQVTQMGQEVILRCVPISNHLYFYWYRQILGQKVEFLVSFYNNEISEKSEIFDDQFSVERPDGSNFTLKIRSTKLEDSAMYFCASKGTANTGELFFGEGSRLTVL.